This T cell receptor beta chain was recovered during a study of blood T cell repertoires in COVID-19. Study in general: COVID-19 samples collected from the United States, Italy and Spain covered acute and convalescent phases. Sample material is recorded as cDNA or gDNA derived from T cells, B-cell-depleted T cells, or PBMCs.

The CDR3 consists of 12 residues. From germline, CDR1 is SGHNT and CDR2 YYREEE (reference sequence). Unmatched junction bases numbered 3, after V lost 2 bases and J lost 7 bases. Methods used by the authors: The authors estimated nucleated cell counts from reference gene primer amplification. Profiling relied on immunoSEQ multiplex PCR, and the TCRdb table lists in-frame clones only, not all of them. V, J and clone size reflect that table, while D and trimming were determined from the DNA. This table has around 34,000 clones, 75% to 90% appearing once. The clonotype originates from a woman aged 70-85 years with acute or convalescent COVID-19. This chain connects TRBV5-4 to TRBJ2-7, with TRBD1 matching over 7 bases. Sequenced input: peripheral blood. The CDR3 region is CASSLGGREQYF. In DNA, the CDR3 is TGTGCCAGCAGCTTAGGGGGCAGGGAGCAGTACTTC.